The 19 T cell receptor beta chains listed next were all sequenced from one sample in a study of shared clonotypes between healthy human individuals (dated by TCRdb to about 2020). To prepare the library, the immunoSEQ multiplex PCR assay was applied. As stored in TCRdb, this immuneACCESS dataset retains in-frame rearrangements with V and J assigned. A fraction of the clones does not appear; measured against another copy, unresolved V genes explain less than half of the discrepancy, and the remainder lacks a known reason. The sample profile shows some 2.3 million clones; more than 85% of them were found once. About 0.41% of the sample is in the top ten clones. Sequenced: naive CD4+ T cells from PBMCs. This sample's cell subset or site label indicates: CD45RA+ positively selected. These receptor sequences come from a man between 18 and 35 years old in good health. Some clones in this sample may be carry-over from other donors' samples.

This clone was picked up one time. The CDR3 spells CASSPSQQNTEAFF. CDR3 DNA sequence: TGTGCCAGCTCACCTAGCCAACAGAACACTGAAGCTTTCTTT. This sequence joins TRBV18 and TRBJ1-1, with D uncertain. Looked up from germline, CDR1 is KGHSH and CDR2 is LQKENI. The length of the CDR3 is 14 residues. Trimming pared 3 bases from V and 1 base from J, leaving 9 bases between.

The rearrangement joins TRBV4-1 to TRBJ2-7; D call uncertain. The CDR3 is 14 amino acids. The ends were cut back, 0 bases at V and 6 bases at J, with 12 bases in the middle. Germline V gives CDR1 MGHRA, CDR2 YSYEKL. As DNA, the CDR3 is TGCGCCAGCAGCCAAGAGCGCCAGAGCGCCGAGCAGTACTTC. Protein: CASSQERQSAEQYF.

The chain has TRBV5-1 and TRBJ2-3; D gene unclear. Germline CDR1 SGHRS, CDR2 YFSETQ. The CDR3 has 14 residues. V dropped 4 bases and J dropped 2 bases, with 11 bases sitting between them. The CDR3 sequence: CASSVGRYTDTQYF. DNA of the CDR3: TGCGCCAGCAGCGTCGGTCGATACACAGATACGCAGTATTTT. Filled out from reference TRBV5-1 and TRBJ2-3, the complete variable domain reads KAGVTQTPRYLIKTRGQQVTLSCSPISGHRSVSWYQQTPGQGLQFLFEYFSETQRNKGNFPGRFSGRQFSNSRSEMNVSTLELGDSALYLCASSVGRYTDTQYFGPGTRLTVL.

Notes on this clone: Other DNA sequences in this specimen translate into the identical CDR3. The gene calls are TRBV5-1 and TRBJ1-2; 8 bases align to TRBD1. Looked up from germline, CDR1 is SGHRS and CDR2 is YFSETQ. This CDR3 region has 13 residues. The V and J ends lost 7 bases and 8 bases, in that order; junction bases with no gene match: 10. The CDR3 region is CASSLQGAEGYTF. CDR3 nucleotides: TGCGCCAGCTCCCTCCAGGGGGCAGAAGGCTACACCTTC.

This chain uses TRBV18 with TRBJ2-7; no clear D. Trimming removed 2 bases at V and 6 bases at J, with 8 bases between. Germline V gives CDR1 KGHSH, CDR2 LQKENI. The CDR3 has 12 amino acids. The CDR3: CASSPSVLEQYF. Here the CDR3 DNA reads TGTGCCAGCTCACCAAGTGTGCTCGAGCAGTACTTC.

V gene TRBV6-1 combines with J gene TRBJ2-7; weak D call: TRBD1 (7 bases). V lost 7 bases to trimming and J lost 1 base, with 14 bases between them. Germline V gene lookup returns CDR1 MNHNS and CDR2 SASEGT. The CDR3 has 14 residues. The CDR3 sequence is CASIFPGGSYEQYF. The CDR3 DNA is TGTGCCAGCATTTTCCCAGGGGGGTCCTACGAGCAGTACTTC.

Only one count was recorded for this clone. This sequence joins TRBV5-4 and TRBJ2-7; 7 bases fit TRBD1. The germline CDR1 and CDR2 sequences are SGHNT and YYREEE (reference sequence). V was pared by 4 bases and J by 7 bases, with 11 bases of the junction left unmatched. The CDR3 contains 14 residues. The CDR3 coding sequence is TGTGCCAGCAGCACTCCGCGACAGGGTGGGGAGCAGTACTTC. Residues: CASSTPRQGGEQYF.

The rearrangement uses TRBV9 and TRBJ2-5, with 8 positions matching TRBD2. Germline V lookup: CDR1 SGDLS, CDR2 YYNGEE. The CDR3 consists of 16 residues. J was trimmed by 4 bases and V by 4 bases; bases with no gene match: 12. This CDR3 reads CASSLTFSSGGETQYF. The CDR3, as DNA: TGTGCCAGCAGCCTAACTTTTTCCAGCGGGGGAGAGACCCAGTACTTC.

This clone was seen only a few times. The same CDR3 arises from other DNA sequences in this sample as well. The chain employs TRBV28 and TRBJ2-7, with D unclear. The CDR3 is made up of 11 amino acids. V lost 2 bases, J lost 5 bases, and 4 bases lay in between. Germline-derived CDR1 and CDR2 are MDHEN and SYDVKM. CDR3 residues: CASSLVDEQYF. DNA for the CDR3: TGTGCCAGCAGTTTAGTCGACGAGCAGTACTTC.

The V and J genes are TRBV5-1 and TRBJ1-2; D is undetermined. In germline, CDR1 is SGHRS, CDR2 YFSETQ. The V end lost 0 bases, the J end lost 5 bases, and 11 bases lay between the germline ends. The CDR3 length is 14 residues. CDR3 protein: CASSLGGAEYGYTF. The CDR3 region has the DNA TGCGCCAGCAGCTTGGGGGGAGCCGAGTATGGCTACACCTTC.

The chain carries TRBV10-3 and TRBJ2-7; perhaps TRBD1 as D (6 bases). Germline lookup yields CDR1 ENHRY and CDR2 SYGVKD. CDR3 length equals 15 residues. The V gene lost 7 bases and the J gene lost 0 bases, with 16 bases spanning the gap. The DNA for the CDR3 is TGTGCCATCACCGCAAGACAGGATAGCTCCTACGAGCAGTACTTC. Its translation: CAITARQDSSYEQYF.

CDR3: CASSNGGARGEQYF. The DNA of the CDR3 is TGCGCCAGCAGTAACGGAGGGGCTCGAGGCGAGCAGTACTTC. This chain uses TRBV4-3 with TRBJ2-7; possibly TRBD2 for D (6 bases). Trimming took 6 bases from V and 6 from J, leaving 18 bases between them. This CDR3 spans 14 amino acids. Germline V CDR1 and CDR2: LGHNA, YSLEER.

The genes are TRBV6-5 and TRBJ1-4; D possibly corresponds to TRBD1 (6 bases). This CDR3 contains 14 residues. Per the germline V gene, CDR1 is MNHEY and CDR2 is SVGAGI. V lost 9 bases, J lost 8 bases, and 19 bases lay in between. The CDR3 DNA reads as TGTGCCAGTAGAGGGGGGCGCGGAAGGGAAAAACTGTTTTTT. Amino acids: CASRGGRGREKLFF.

The CDR3 here is CASSPYGGVYEQYF. CDR3 coding DNA: TGTGCCAGCTCACCTTACGGGGGAGTCTACGAGCAGTACTTC. The genes are TRBV18 and TRBJ2-7; D possibly corresponds to TRBD2 (6 bases). Germline CDR1 and CDR2: KGHSH and LQKENI. The CDR3 sequence is 14 residues long. Trimming took 3 bases from V and 3 from J, leaving 12 bases between them.

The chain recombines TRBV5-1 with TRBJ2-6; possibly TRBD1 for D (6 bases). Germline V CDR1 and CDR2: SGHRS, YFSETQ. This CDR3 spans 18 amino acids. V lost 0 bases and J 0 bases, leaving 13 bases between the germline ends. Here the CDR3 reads CASSLAGQTISGANVLTF. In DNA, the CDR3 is TGCGCCAGCAGCTTGGCGGGACAAACTATCTCTGGGGCCAACGTCCTGACTTTC.

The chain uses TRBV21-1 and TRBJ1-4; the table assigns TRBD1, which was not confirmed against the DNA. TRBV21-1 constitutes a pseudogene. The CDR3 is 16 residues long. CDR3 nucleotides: TGTGCCAGCAGCAACGGTTCGACAGGGTTGGTTGAAAAACTGTTTTTT. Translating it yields CASSNGSTGLVEKLFF.

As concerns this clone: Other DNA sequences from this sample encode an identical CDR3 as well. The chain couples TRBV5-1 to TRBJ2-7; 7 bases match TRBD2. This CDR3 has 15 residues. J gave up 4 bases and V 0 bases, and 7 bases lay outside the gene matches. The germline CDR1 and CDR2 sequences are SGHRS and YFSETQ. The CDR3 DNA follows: TGCGCCAGCAGCTTGGTAGTAGCGGGTACGTACGAGCAGTACTTC. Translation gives CASSLVVAGTYEQYF. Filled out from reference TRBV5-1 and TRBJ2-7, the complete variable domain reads KAGVTQTPRYLIKTRGQQVTLSCSPISGHRSVSWYQQTPGQGLQFLFEYFSETQRNKGNFPGRFSGRQFSNSRSEMNVSTLELGDSALYLCASSLVVAGTYEQYFGPGTRLTVT.

The CDR3 bases are TGTGCCAGCAGTTTTTACCGGGCCCAGCCCCAGCATTTT. It codes for CASSFYRAQPQHF. The chain recombines TRBV28 with TRBJ1-5, with no clear D. Germline CDR1 is MDHEN and CDR2 is SYDVKM. Trimming took off 3 bases at V and 7 bases at J, with 10 bases between the two ends. The CDR3 runs to 13 residues. The full variable domain, its missing parts supplied by reference TRBV28 and TRBJ1-5, is DVKVTQSSRYLVKRTGEKVFLECVQDMDHENMFWYRQDPGLGLRLIYFSYDVKMKEKGDIPEGYSVSREKKERFSLILESASTNQTSMYLCASSFYRAQPQHFGDGTRLSIL.

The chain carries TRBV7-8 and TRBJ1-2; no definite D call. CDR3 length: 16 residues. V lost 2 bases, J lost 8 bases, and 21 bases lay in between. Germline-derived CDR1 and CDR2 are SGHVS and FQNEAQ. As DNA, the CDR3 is TGTGCCAGCAGCTTAAGGACCAGCTTGTCGGAGGGCGGCTACACCTTC. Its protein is CASSLRTSLSEGGYTF.